Presented here are 21 T cell receptor beta chains from one specimen sequenced in a study of blood T cell repertoires in COVID-19. TCRdb's table, derived via immunoSEQ multiplex PCR, lists solely in-frame clones and lacks some. The data contain over 200,000 clones, about 88% of them seen just once; the ten biggest clones take up over 1.5%. The sample taken for sequencing was peripheral blood. The receptor set was obtained from a man aged 40-55 years with active or convalescent COVID-19.

V and J are TRBV12-3 or TRBV12-4 and TRBJ1-1; D gene uncertain. The CDR3 totals 13 residues. Trimming stripped 3 bases from V and 2 bases from J, with 7 bases between. The CDR3: CASSFLENTEAFF. The CDR3 bases are TGTGCCAGCAGTTTTCTAGAAAACACTGAAGCTTTCTTT.

This clone was found a few times. The chain recombines TRBV6-4 with TRBJ2-2, with 11 bases fitting TRBD2. The V and J ends lost 3 bases and 4 bases, in that order; junction bases with no gene match: 4. CDR1 and CDR2 from the germline V gene are MRHNA and SNTAGT. CDR3 length: 16 amino acids. The CDR3 loop reads CASSESTSGSTGELFF. CDR3 in DNA: TGTGCCAGCAGTGAATCCACTAGCGGGAGCACCGGGGAGCTGTTTTTT.

The chain combines TRBV2 with TRBJ1-1; possible D gene TRBD1, 6 bases. Germline V gives CDR1 SNHLY, CDR2 FYNNEI. The V end was cut by 5 bases, the J end by 7 bases, with 20 bases between. The CDR3 runs to 15 residues. The CDR3 region has the DNA TGTGCCAGCAGTTCCCAGGGGTCTTTATCGATTGAAGCTTTCTTT. Translating gives CASSSQGSLSIEAFF.

The J gene is TRBJ1-2, the V gene TRBV6-5; possible D gene TRBD1, 5 bases. V was clipped by 7 bases and J by 1 base, with 16 bases between them. The V gene's germline CDR1 is MNHEY and CDR2 SVGAGI. CDR3 size: 15 residues. The CDR3 is CASTYGGVFNYGYTF. The DNA of the CDR3 is TGTGCCAGCACCTACGGAGGGGTATTTAACTATGGCTACACCTTC.

The genes are TRBV19 and TRBJ1-5; D is possibly TRBD1 (6 bases). V was pared by 10 bases and J by 5 bases, with 18 bases between. The CDR3 runs to 14 residues. The germline V gene has CDR1 LNHDA and CDR2 SQIVND (reference sequence). The CDR3 DNA follows: TGTGCCACAACCCATGGGGGCAGATATCAGCCCCAGCATTTT. Translating it yields CATTHGGRYQPQHF.

J is TRBJ1-4 and V is TRBV7-2, with D perhaps matching TRBD1 (6 bases). The CDR3 runs to 15 residues. With 3 bases removed from V and 5 bases from J, the gap between germline ends came to 13 bases. Germline CDR1 SGHTA, CDR2 FQGNSA. CDR3 loop: CASSFLQGPNEKLFF. The CDR3 DNA reads TGTGCCAGCAGCTTCTTACAGGGACCAAATGAAAAACTGTTTTTT.

This sequence joins TRBV27 and TRBJ2-7; TRBD2 agrees at 7 bases. The CDR3 contains 16 residues. V lost 0 bases to trimming and J lost 4 bases; unmatched junction nucleotides: 9. The germline gives CDR1 MNHEY, CDR2 SMNVEV (reference sequence). The CDR3 nucleotides are TGTGCCAGCAGTTTATCGCGGGGGTCGGTCAAGTACGAGCAGTACTTC. It codes for CASSLSRGSVKYEQYF.

The count of this clone is one. The rearrangement uses TRBV6-5 and TRBJ2-7; a weak D match, TRBD1 (5 bases). V was pared by 5 bases and J by 7 bases, with 15 bases between. This CDR3 comprises 13 residues. The germline V gene encodes CDR1 MNHEY and CDR2 SVGAGI. The CDR3 DNA follows: TGTGCCAGCAGTCGACAGCCGACTCGGGAGCAGTACTTC. As protein: CASSRQPTREQYF.

J is TRBJ2-1 and V is TRBV28; 8 bases agree with TRBD2. The junction had 6 bases not matched to a gene; V was cut back by 5 bases and J by 0 bases. From germline, CDR1 is MDHEN and CDR2 SYDVKM. The CDR3 covers 16 residues. Here the CDR3 reads CASSPIAGSSYNEQFF. The CDR3, as DNA: TGTGCCAGCAGTCCTATAGCGGGAAGCTCCTACAATGAGCAGTTCTTC.

The count of this clone is one. V gene TRBV7-3 combines with J gene TRBJ1-2; TRBD1 matches at 7 bases. V was pared by 4 bases and J by 8 bases, with 7 bases of the junction left unmatched. Germline CDR1 reads SGHTA; CDR2 reads FQGTGA. The CDR3 contains 13 residues. CDR3 nucleotide sequence: TGTGCCAGCAGCTCTTCCTACAGGGGCGGCTACACCTTC. Translation: CASSSSYRGGYTF.

J is TRBJ1-3 and V is TRBV27; D gene ambiguous. The length of the CDR3 is 16 residues. The V gene's germline CDR1 is MNHEY and CDR2 SMNVEV (reference sequence). Trimming took 0 bases from V and 2 from J, leaving 11 bases between them. CDR3 residues: CASSLSRGRPGNTIYF. DNA of the CDR3: TGTGCCAGCAGTTTATCGCGGGGAAGACCTGGAAACACCATATATTTT.

V and J are TRBV29-1 and TRBJ1-4; possible D gene TRBD1, 6 bases. Trimming cost V 6 bases and J 7 bases, with 15 bases left between them. The CDR3 sequence is 13 residues long. CDR1 and CDR2 from the germline V gene are SQVTM and ANQGSEA. CDR3 DNA: TGCAGCGTGCCCCTACAGGGTGGTGAAAAACTGTTTTTT. As protein: CSVPLQGGEKLFF.

The chain joins TRBV28 to TRBJ1-6, with 9 bases aligning to TRBD1. The CDR3 extends over 14 amino acids. J lost 14 bases, V lost 6 bases, and 11 bases had no gene match. Germline V gene data show CDR1 as MDHEN and CDR2 as SYDVKM. For the CDR3, the DNA is TGTGCCAGCAGGCCCGGGACAGGGAAGGGGGCCCTCCACTTT. Its translation is CASRPGTGKGALHF.

The chain joins TRBV12-3 or TRBV12-4 to TRBJ1-5; tentative D call: TRBD1 (5 bases). The CDR3 extends over 12 amino acids. V was trimmed by 5 bases and J by 4 bases, leaving 6 bases between them. CDR3 sequence reads: CASSRQNQPQHF. The DNA of the CDR3 is TGTGCCAGCAGTAGACAGAATCAGCCCCAGCATTTT.

The rearrangement joins TRBV6-5 to TRBJ1-3; the D is unclear. Germline values: CDR1 MNHEY, CDR2 SVGAGI. The length of the CDR3 is 16 residues. Trimming took off 2 bases at V and 0 bases at J, with 11 bases between the two ends. The CDR3 nucleotides are TGTGCCAGCAGTTACAGAAGCCTTAGCTCTGGAAACACCATATATTTT. Translation: CASSYRSLSSGNTIYF.

This clone was seen more than once but under ten times. The genes are TRBV5-5 and TRBJ1-3; D might be TRBD1 (5 bases). V was trimmed by 4 bases and J by 0 bases, leaving 11 bases between them. Per germline, CDR1 SGHKS and CDR2 YYEKEE (reference sequence). The CDR3 runs to 15 residues. The CDR3: CASSLDSNSGNTIYF. Written as DNA, the CDR3 is TGTGCCAGCAGCCTTGACAGCAACTCTGGAAACACCATATATTTT.

V is TRBV6-5 and J is TRBJ2-7, with 9 bases aligning to TRBD1. The CDR3 runs to 15 residues. V trimming: 7 bases; J trimming: 2 bases; junction bases outside the gene matches: 9. The germline V gene has CDR1 MNHEY and CDR2 SVGAGI. The CDR3 reads CASITGTGNPYEQYF. The CDR3 DNA sequence: TGTGCCAGCATCACCGGGACAGGGAACCCCTACGAGCAGTACTTC.

This chain links TRBV15 with TRBJ2-7; 10 bases agree with TRBD2. Germline loops: CDR1 LNHNV, CDR2 YYDKDF (reference sequence). There are 16 residues in the CDR3. With V trimmed by 3 bases and J by 0 bases, 5 bases remained unmatched. CDR3 bases: TGTGCCACCAGCAGCGCGACTAGCGGGTACTCCTACGAGCAGTACTTC. Encoded protein: CATSSATSGYSYEQYF.

In this sample, this clone turned up once. This chain joins TRBV2 and TRBJ2-7; 8 nucleotides line up with TRBD1. The CDR3 contains 17 residues. Germline V gives CDR1 SNHLY, CDR2 FYNNEI. J gave up 6 bases and V 6 bases, and 19 bases lay outside the gene matches. Here the CDR3 reads CASSAIDRGNAISEQYF. The CDR3, as DNA: TGTGCCAGCAGCGCGATTGACAGGGGAAATGCTATAAGCGAGCAGTACTTC.

V usage is TRBV5-5 and J usage is TRBJ2-7; 7 bases are shared with TRBD1. Germline V lookup: CDR1 SGHKS, CDR2 YYEKEE (reference sequence). After removal of 1 base from V and 2 bases from J, the junction contained 6 bases not matched to a gene. The CDR3 has 15 amino acids. CDR3 sequence (DNA): TGTGCCAGCAGCTTGTCCGGGACAGCTGCCTACGAGCAGTACTTC. As protein: CASSLSGTAAYEQYF.

This clone was picked up a small number of times. Other nucleotide sequences from this sample produce the same CDR3. The rearrangement links TRBV5-4 to TRBJ1-2; D is unresolved. CDR1 is SGHNT, CDR2 YYREEE, per germline (reference sequence). V dropped 0 bases and J dropped 4 bases, with 4 bases sitting between them. The CDR3 runs 12 residues. The CDR3, as DNA: TGTGCCAGCAGCTTGGATAGCTATGGCTACACCTTC. It is translated as CASSLDSYGYTF.